The 2 T cell receptor beta chains given below trace back to one sample, sequenced in a study of cytomegalovirus exposure and HLA in healthy donors. PCR used 60 Vbeta primers and 13 Jbeta primers. Sequenced by immunoSEQ multiplex PCR; TCRdb stores in-frame clones only, minus some. The repertoire holds 90,000 to 120,000 clones, with around three quarters as singletons. Sequences were obtained from PBMCs. The origin of the receptors is a man between 25 and 39 years old in good health and CMV-seronegative.

V and J are TRBV19 and TRBJ2-7; 11 nucleotides match TRBD2. The CDR3 sequence is 15 residues long. Germline V lookup: CDR1 LNHDA, CDR2 SQIVND (reference sequence). Trimming took 4 bases from V and 2 from J; bases not matched to a gene: 4. CDR3 region: CASSTIAGGTYEQYF. DNA for the CDR3: TGTGCCAGTAGTACCATAGCGGGAGGGACCTACGAGCAGTACTTC.

This clone was recorded a few times. V usage is TRBV30 and J usage is TRBJ2-2; TRBD1 matches at 7 bases. Unmatched junction bases numbered 8, after V lost 7 bases and J lost 0 bases. This CDR3 spans 15 amino acids. Germline values: CDR1 GTSNPN, CDR2 SVGIG (reference sequence). The CDR3 sequence: CASPRGQTNTGELFF. For the CDR3, the DNA is TGTGCCTCCCCAAGGGGACAGACGAACACCGGGGAGCTGTTTTTT. Combining the CDR3 with reference TRBV30 and TRBJ2-2 gives the whole variable domain SQTIHQWPATLVQPVGSPLSLECTVEGTSNPNLYWYRQAAGRGLQLLFYSVGIGQISSEVPQNLSASRPQDRQFILSSKKLLLSDSGFYLCASPRGQTNTGELFFGEGSRLTVL.